This T cell receptor beta chain was obtained from a study of blood T cell repertoires in COVID-19. Across the whole study: Acute-phase and convalescent COVID-19 samples originated in the United States, Italy and Spain. From T cells, B-cell-depleted T cells, or PBMCs came the material, which was cDNA or gDNA.

The table lists this clone with a count of one. The CDR3 contains 12 residues. Trimming pared 10 bases from V and 3 bases from J, leaving 12 bases between. Germline V gene data show CDR1 as ENHRY and CDR2 as SYGVKD. As originally analysed: Amplified reference gene primers provided the basis for estimating nucleated cell counts. The data were produced by immunoSEQ multiplex PCR, yet TCRdb's version contains in-frame clones alone and is incomplete. The V and J calls and clone size are taken from that table; D and trimming were inferred from the DNA. The repertoire includes 130,000 to 150,000 clones, around 87% of them detected once, and roughly 8% sits in the top ten.

The chain carries TRBV10-3 and TRBJ2-5, with D maybe TRBD1 (5 bases). The sequenced material came from peripheral blood. The clonotype comes from a woman between 50 and 59 years old with active or convalescent COVID-19. The CDR3 loop reads CATSSGKETQYF. CDR3 nucleotide sequence: TGTGCCACCTCGTCAGGGAAAGAGACCCAGTACTTC.